This entry is about one TCR beta chain. The data are from a study of cytomegalovirus exposure and HLA in healthy donors. V shed 3 bases, J shed 5 bases, and the junction held 9 bases outside the gene matches. Per the germline V gene, CDR1 is MGHRA and CDR2 is YSYEKL. This CDR3 is built from 16 residues. PCR employed 60 Vbeta and 13 Jbeta primers. Profiling relied on immunoSEQ multiplex PCR, and the TCRdb table lists in-frame clones only, not all of them. The repertoire has roughly 180,000 clones, about 9.4% of them found once; the top ten carry 1% to 1.5%. The sample was PBMCs. The chain has TRBV4-1 and TRBJ2-5, with 10 bases fitting TRBD2. This TCR came from a woman under 40 in good health and CMV-seropositive. CDR3: CASSQVGTSAMETQYF. The CDR3, as DNA: TGCGCCAGCAGCCAGGTGGGGACTAGCGCGATGGAGACCCAGTACTTC.